The clone carrying this T cell receptor beta chain has just one count. This entry comes from a study of blood T cell repertoires in COVID-19. Trimming left V 7 bases short and J 5 bases short, with 13 bases between. CDR1 is SGHDT, CDR2 YYEEEE, per germline. The CDR3 is made up of 12 amino acids. Using immunoSEQ multiplex PCR, the repertoire was profiled, and TCRdb retains in-frame clones only, with some absent. The table has under 95,000 clones, around 80% seen once. The chain links TRBV5-6 to TRBJ2-7; D gene unclear. Sequencing was done on a sample of peripheral blood. The TCR comes from a man aged 55 to 70 with active or convalescent COVID-19. The CDR3 nucleotides read TGTGCCAGCTCAACAATCCCCCACGAGCAGTACTTC. Protein product: CASSTIPHEQYF.